This T cell receptor beta chain was captured by sequencing in a study of shared clonotypes between healthy human individuals. Study-wide results and caveats: Relative to clonotypes present in all four donors, those not shared had lower generation probabilities. Across a few donors, naive CD4 shared approximately 4.5%, naive CD8 less than 4%, memory CD4 roughly 2.3%, memory CD8 about 0.4%. Naive subsets, compared against memory subsets, generally had larger estimated richness values.

Deep-level assay runs were performed. TCRdb's table, derived via immunoSEQ multiplex PCR, lists solely in-frame clones and lacks some. Among 2 million to 2.5 million clones listed, 85% to 95% were seen once. Naive CD8 cells, CD45RO-negative and positively selected for CCR7, excluded terminally differentiated effector memory CD45RA+ cells. Of note for this clone: What it binds is unknown.

The CDR3 runs to 14 residues. V gave up 5 bases and J gave up 6 bases; unmatched junction bases: 5. Germline V gene data show CDR1 as MNHEY and CDR2 as SMNVEV (reference sequence). The source of this sequence is a man between 18 and 29 years old in good health. Some clones in this sample may be carry-over from other donors' samples. Sequencing input: naive CD8+ T cells from PBMCs. V gene TRBV27 combines with J gene TRBJ2-1; 9 bases align to TRBD2. The CDR3 protein is CASSKLAGSNEQFF. As DNA, the CDR3 is TGTGCCAGCAGTAAGCTAGCGGGGTCCAATGAGCAGTTCTTC.